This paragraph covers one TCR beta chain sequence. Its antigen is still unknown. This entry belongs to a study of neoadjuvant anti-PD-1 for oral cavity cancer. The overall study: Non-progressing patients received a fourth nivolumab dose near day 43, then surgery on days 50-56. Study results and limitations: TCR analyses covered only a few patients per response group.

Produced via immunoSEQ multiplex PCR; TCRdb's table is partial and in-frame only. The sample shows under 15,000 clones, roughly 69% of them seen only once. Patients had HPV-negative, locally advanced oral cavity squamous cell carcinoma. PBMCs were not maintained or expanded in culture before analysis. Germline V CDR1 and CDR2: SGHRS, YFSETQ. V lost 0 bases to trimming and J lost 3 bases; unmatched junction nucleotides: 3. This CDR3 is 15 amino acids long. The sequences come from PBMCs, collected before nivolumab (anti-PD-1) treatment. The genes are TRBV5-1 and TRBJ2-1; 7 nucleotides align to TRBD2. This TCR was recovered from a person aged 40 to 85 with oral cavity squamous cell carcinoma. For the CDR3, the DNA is TGCGCCAGCAGCTTGGTCCGGACTAGCTACAATGAGCAGTTCTTC. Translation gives CASSLVRTSYNEQFF. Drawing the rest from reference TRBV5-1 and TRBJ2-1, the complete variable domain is KAGVTQTPRYLIKTRGQQVTLSCSPISGHRSVSWYQQTPGQGLQFLFEYFSETQRNKGNFPGRFSGRQFSNSRSEMNVSTLELGDSALYLCASSLVRTSYNEQFFGPGTRLTVL.